This TCR beta chain was captured by sequencing in a study of OX40 agonist ivuxolimab in advanced cancers. TCRdb's table, derived via immunoSEQ multiplex PCR, lists solely in-frame clones and lacks some. The repertoire holds about 49,000 clones, with around nine tenths as singletons. Germline CDR1 SGHAT, CDR2 FQNNGV. V dropped 0 bases and J dropped 6; count of bases not matched to a gene: 8. The CDR3 has 16 amino acids. The study, taken as a whole, reports: The mean number of expanded clones was higher in CD8+ T cells than in CD4+.

For this clone: Its antigen is currently unknown.

The clonotype comes from an adult with an advanced solid tumor such as melanoma, head and neck, liver or kidney cancer. This chain uses TRBV11-2 with TRBJ1-2, with 9 bases lining up with TRBD1. The material was CD4+ or CD8+ T cells sorted from blood, obtained in a trial of the OX40 agonist ivuxolimab. Written as DNA, the CDR3 is TGTGCCAGCAGCTTAGATCGTGTTGGGACAGGGCATGGCTACACCTTC. As protein: CASSLDRVGTGHGYTF.